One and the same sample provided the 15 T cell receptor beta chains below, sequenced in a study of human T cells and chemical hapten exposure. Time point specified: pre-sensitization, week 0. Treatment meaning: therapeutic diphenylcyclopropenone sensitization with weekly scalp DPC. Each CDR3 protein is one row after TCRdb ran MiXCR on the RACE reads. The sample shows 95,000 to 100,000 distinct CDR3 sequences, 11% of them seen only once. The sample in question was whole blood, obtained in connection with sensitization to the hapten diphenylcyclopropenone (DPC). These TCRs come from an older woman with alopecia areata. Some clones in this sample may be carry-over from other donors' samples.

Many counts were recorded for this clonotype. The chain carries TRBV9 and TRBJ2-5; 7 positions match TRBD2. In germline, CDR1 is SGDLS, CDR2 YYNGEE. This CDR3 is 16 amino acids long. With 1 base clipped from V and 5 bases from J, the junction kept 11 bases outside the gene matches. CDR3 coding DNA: TGTGCCAGCAGCGTATCCTCCTATGCGGGGGTGGAGACCCAGTACTTC. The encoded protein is CASSVSSYAGVETQYF.

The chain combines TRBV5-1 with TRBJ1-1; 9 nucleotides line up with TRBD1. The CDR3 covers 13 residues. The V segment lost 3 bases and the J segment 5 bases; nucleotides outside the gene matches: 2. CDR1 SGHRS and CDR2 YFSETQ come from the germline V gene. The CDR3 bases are TGCGCCAGCAGCTCCGGACAGGGGACTGAAGCTTTCTTT. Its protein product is CASSSGQGTEAFF. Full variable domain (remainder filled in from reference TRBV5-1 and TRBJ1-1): KAGVTQTPRYLIKTRGQQVTLSCSPISGHRSVSWYQQTPGQGLQFLFEYFSETQRNKGNFPGRFSGRQFSNSRSEMNVSTLELGDSALYLCASSSGQGTEAFFGQGTRLTVV.

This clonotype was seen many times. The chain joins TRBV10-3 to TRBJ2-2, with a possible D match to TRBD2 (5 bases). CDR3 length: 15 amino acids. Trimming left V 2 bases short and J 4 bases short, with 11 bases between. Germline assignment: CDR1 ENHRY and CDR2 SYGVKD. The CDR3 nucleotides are TGTGCCATCAGTGAGAGCGGAGCCTTCACCGGGGAGCTGTTTTTT. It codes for CAISESGAFTGELFF.

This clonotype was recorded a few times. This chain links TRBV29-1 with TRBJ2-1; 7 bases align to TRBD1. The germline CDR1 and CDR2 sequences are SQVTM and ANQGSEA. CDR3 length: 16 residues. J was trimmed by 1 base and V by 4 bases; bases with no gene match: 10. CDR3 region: CSVVVAGGRSYNEQFF. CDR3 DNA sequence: TGCAGCGTTGTGGTTGCAGGGGGTCGATCCTACAATGAGCAGTTCTTC.

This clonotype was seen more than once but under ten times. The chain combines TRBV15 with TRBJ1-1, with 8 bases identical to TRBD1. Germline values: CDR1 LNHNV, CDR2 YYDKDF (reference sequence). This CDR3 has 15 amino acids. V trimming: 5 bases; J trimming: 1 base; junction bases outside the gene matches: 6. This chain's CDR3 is CATSLRTGKNTEAFF. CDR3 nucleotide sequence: TGTGCCACCAGCTTGCGGACAGGGAAGAACACTGAAGCTTTCTTT.

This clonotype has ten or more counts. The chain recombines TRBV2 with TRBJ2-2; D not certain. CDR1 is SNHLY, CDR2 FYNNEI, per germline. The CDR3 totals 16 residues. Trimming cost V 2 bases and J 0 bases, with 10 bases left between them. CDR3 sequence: CASSEFAGTNTGELFF. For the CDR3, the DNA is TGTGCCAGCAGTGAATTTGCAGGCACGAACACCGGGGAGCTGTTTTTT.

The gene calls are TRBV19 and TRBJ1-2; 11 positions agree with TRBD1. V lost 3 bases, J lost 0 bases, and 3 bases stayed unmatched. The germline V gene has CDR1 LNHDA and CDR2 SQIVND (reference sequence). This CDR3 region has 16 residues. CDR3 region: CASSIRTGGPNYGYTF. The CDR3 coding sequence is TGTGCCAGTAGTATTCGGACAGGGGGCCCTAACTATGGCTACACCTTC.

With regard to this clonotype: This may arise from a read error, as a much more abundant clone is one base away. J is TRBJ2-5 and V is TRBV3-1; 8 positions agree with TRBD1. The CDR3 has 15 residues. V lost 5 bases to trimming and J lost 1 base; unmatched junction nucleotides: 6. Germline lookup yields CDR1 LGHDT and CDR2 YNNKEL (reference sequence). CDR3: CASSKAGQGQETQYF. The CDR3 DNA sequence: TGTGCCAGCAGCAAAGCCGGACAGGGCCAAGAGACCCAGTACTTC.

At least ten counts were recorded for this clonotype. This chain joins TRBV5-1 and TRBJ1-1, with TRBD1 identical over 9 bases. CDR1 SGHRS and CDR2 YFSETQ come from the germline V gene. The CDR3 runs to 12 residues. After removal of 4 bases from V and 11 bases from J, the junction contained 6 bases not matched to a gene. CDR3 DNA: TGCGCCAGCAGCATAGGACAGGGGACGGCTTTCTTT. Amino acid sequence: CASSIGQGTAFF.

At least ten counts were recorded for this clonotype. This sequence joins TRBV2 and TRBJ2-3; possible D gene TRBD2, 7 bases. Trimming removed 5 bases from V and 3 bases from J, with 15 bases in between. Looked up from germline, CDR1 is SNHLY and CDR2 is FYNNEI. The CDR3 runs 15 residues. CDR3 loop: CASSSSGGWTDTQYF. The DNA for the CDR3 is TGTGCCAGCAGTTCCTCGGGGGGCTGGACAGATACGCAGTATTTT.

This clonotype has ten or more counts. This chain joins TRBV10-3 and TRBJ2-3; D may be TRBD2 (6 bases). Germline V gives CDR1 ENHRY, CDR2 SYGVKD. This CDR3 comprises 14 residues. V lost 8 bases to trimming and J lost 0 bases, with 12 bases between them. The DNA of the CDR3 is TGTGCCATCTCTGGCGGGGCCAGCACAGATACGCAGTATTTT. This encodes CAISGGASTDTQYF.

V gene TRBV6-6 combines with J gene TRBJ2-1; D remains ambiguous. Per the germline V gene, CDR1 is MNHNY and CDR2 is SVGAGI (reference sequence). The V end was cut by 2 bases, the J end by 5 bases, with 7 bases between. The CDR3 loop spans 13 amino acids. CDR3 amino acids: CASSYMGNNEQFF. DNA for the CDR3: TGTGCCAGCAGTTACATGGGGAACAATGAGCAGTTCTTC.

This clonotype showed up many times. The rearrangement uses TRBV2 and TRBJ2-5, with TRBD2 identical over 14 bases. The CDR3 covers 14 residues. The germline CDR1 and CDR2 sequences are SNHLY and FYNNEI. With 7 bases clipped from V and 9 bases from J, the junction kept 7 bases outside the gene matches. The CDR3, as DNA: TGTGCCAGCACTCAAGGGACTAGCGGGGGCCCCCAGTACTTC. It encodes CASTQGTSGGPQYF.

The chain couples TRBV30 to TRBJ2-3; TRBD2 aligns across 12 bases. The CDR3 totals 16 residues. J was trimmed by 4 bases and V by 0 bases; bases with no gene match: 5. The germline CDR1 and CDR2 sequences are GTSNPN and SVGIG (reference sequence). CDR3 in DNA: TGTGCCTGGAGTGTATCTTCTAGCGGGGGGGCAGATACGCAGTATTTT. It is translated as CAWSVSSSGGADTQYF.

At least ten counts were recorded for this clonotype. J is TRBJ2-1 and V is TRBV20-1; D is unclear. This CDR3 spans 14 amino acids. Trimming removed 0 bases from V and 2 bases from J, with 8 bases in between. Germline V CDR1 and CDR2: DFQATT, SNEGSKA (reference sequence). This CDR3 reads CSARDRAAYNEQFF. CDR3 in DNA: TGCAGTGCTAGAGATAGGGCGGCCTACAATGAGCAGTTCTTC.